The clone carrying this T cell receptor beta chain was observed at least ten times. What it recognizes is unknown. One entry per CDR3 protein, called by TCRdb with MiXCR from the RT-PCR reads. The sample shows roughly 150,000 distinct CDR3 sequences, approximately 11% of them seen only once. The V gene lost 5 bases and the J gene lost 7 bases, with 10 bases spanning the gap. The CDR3 is 12 amino acids. The sample comes from a study of response to subunit inactivated influenza vaccine. General observations from the study: Authors suggested few new T cells are recruited by each seasonal influenza vaccination.

The chain joins TRBV12-3 or TRBV12-4 to TRBJ2-3, with unresolved D. The sequence came from a man aged 45 to 65 who received an inactivated influenza vaccine. Material: non-naive T cells sorted from PBMCs, obtained roughly 45 days after vaccination. The CDR3 sequence: CASSPTVYTQYF. DNA for the CDR3: TGTGCCAGCAGTCCGACCGTATATACGCAGTATTTT.